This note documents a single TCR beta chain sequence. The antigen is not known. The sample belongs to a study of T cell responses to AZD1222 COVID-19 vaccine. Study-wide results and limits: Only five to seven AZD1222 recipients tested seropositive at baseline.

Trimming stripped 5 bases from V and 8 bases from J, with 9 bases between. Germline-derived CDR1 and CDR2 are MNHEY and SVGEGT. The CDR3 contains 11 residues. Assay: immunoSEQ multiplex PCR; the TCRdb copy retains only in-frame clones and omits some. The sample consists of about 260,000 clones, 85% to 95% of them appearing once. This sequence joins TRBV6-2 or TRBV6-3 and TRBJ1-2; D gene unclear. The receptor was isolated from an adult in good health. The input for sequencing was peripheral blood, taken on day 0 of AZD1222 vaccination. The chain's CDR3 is CASSTVGGYTF. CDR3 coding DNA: TGTGCCAGCAGTACTGTGGGGGGCTACACCTTC.